This TCR beta chain was sequenced in a study of T cells after yellow fever vaccination. Study summary: Where fractions had low cell numbers, libraries were prepared from them with the SMART-Seq v4 Ultra Low Input RNA kit. Study conclusions and caveats: Once the booster was given, most primary-vaccination clones reappeared, at just over 95% for CD4 and over 85% for CD8. Clonotypes shared by both compartments, CD4 and CD8, made up a small share.

TCRdb re-called the 5' RACE reads through MiXCR, storing one row per CDR3 protein. This sample has about 580,000 distinct CDR3 sequences, with less than 20% found just once. CDR3 length equals 17 residues. V lost 0 bases, J lost 3 bases, and 6 bases stayed unmatched. Germline-derived CDR1 and CDR2 are LGHNA and YSLEER. Worth noting for this clonotype: The antigen remains undetermined.

This receptor was identified in a man aged 18 to 35 who received the YFV17D yellow fever vaccine. Specimen: PBMCs, collected around 5 days after the first yellow fever vaccination. This rearrangement joins TRBV4-3 to TRBJ2-2; 8 nucleotides line up with TRBD1. The CDR3 protein is CASSQEFRGRDTGELFF. DNA for the CDR3: TGCGCCAGCAGCCAAGAGTTCAGGGGGCGAGACACCGGGGAGCTGTTTTTT.